Listed below are T cell receptor beta chains from one sample, sequenced in a study of control samples from healthy donors and cancer patients. Using immunoSEQ multiplex PCR, the repertoire was profiled, and TCRdb retains in-frame clones only, with some absent. This table has about 150,000 clones, over 90% appearing once. Sequenced input: blood. Receptors originate from a man aged 45-60 years in good health. Both conserved end residues are part of each CDR3. The order of the fields is D gene, clone size, V gene, J gene, CDR3 protein, CDR3 DNA. A D gene is named only where the DNA matches it firmly. For some rows the clone size is stated as once, few or many, or as a class when expanded; others skip it.

TRBD1	-	TRBV4-1	TRBJ1-4	CASSQVTGTNEKLFF	TGCGCCAGCAGCCAGGTGACAGGGACTAATGAAAAACTGTTTTTT
-	once	TRBV9	TRBJ1-2	CASSVDAGSNYGYTF	TGTGCCAGCAGCGTGGACGCCGGGAGTAACTATGGCTACACCTTC
TRBD2	-	TRBV7-3	TRBJ2-3	CASSPSPGGRAWGAQYF	TGTGCCAGCAGCCCCTCCCCTGGCGGGAGGGCCTGGGGCGCGCAGTATTTT
TRBD2	once	TRBV19	TRBJ2-1	CASSITGLARNEQFF	TGTGCCAGTAGTATTACGGGACTAGCCAGGAATGAGCAGTTCTTC
TRBD1	-	TRBV30	TRBJ1-1	CAWVNRGRRTEAFF	TGTGCCTGGGTTAACAGGGGGCGGAGGACTGAAGCTTTCTTT
TRBD1	-	TRBV24-1	TRBJ1-2	CATSAWRGHGYTF	TGTGCCACCAGTGCTTGGAGGGGGCACGGCTACACCTTC
-	-	TRBV29-1	TRBJ1-5	CSVADYSNQPQHF	TGCAGCGTTGCCGATTATAGCAATCAGCCCCAGCATTTT
TRBD1	-	TRBV28	TRBJ2-7	CASKTGTDYEQYF	TGTGCCAGCAAGACCGGGACAGACTACGAGCAGTACTTC
-	-	TRBV18	TRBJ2-5	CASSREAGETQYF	TGTGCCAGCTCCCGGGAAGCTGGGGAGACCCAGTACTTC
-	-	TRBV24-1	TRBJ2-2	CATSDFLSPGAAGELFF	TGTGCCACCAGTGATTTTTTGTCGCCCGGAGCGGCCGGGGAGCTGTTTTTT
-	-	TRBV18	TRBJ2-7	CASSPGQSYEQYF	TGTGCCAGCTCACCCGGACAATCCTACGAGCAGTACTTC
TRBD2	-	TRBV9	TRBJ2-1	CASSVSGKTDNEQFF	TGTGCCAGCAGCGTTAGCGGGAAGACAGACAATGAGCAGTTCTTC
-	-	TRBV6-5	TRBJ1-5	CASSYSRDQPQHF	TGTGCCAGCAGTTACTCGAGAGATCAGCCCCAGCATTTT
-	few	TRBV27	TRBJ1-5	CASSSGTRNQPQHF	TGTGCCAGCAGTTCAGGGACACGCAATCAGCCCCAGCATTTT
-	few	TRBV6-1	TRBJ1-2	CASSEGLGENYGYTF	TGTGCCAGCAGTGAAGGGTTAGGGGAGAACTATGGCTACACCTTC
TRBD2	-	TRBV11-3	TRBJ2-7	CASSYKETSMSSYEQYF	TGTGCCAGCAGCTATAAAGAGACTAGCATGAGCTCCTACGAGCAGTACTTC
TRBD2	-	TRBV7-2	TRBJ2-3	CASSLGRRERDTQYF	TGTGCCAGCAGCTTAGGGAGGCGGGAGAGGGATACGCAGTATTTT
TRBD1	-	TRBV4-2	TRBJ1-1	CASSQHRGTNTEAFF	TGTGCCAGCAGCCAACACAGGGGGACGAACACTGAAGCTTTCTTT
-	few	TRBV30	TRBJ2-3	CAWRGVGERVQYF	TGTGCCTGGAGGGGGGTCGGGGAGCGAGTACAGTATTTT
-	-	TRBV7-7	TRBJ2-1	CASSPTHGRIDEQFF	TGTGCTAGCAGCCCCACTCACGGGAGAATTGATGAGCAGTTCTTC
TRBD1	-	TRBV7-9	TRBJ1-2	CASSPDRVNTFGYGYTF	TGTGCCAGCAGCCCCGACAGGGTTAATACCTTTGGCTATGGCTACACCTTC
-	once	TRBV2	TRBJ1-1	CASGRPAAGNTEAFF	TGTGCCAGCGGGCGCCCTGCCGCCGGAAACACTGAAGCTTTCTTT
TRBD1	-	TRBV5-1	TRBJ1-4	CASSPTGQPSEKLFF	TGCGCCAGCAGCCCGACGGGACAGCCCAGTGAGAAACTGTTTTTT
-	once	TRBV19	TRBJ1-5	CASSFRDTSNQPQHF	TGTGCCAGTAGTTTTAGGGATACTAGCAATCAGCCCCAGCATTTT
TRBD1	few	TRBV5-6	TRBJ1-5	CASSPTGGGSNQPQHF	TGTGCCAGCAGCCCGACAGGGGGTGGGAGCAATCAGCCCCAGCATTTT
TRBD2	-	TRBV6-2/TRBV6-3	TRBJ2-1	CASSTTGTREYNEQFF	TGTGCCAGCAGTACAACCGGGACTAGGGAGTACAATGAGCAGTTCTTC
TRBD1	once	TRBV7-9	TRBJ1-5	CASSLTGQGANQPQHF	TGTGCCAGCAGCTTAACCGGACAGGGAGCTAATCAGCCCCAGCATTTT
TRBD2	-	TRBV3-1/TRBV3-2	TRBJ2-7	CASSRGGRDYEQYF	TGTGCCAGCAGCCGCGGCGGGAGGGACTACGAGCAGTACTTC
TRBD2	-	TRBV5-1	TRBJ2-3	CASSQLASDTQYF	TGCGCCAGCAGCCAACTAGCGTCCGATACGCAGTATTTT
-	-	TRBV3-1/TRBV3-2	TRBJ2-1	CASSQGYAYNEQFF	TGTGCCAGCAGCCAAGGGTACGCTTACAATGAGCAGTTCTTC
TRBD2	-	TRBV9	TRBJ2-3	CASSVGLAGGPDTQYF	TGTGCCAGCAGCGTAGGACTAGCGGGAGGCCCAGATACGCAGTATTTT
TRBD1	-	TRBV2	TRBJ2-2	CASEGQGLGTGELFF	TGTGCCAGCGAGGGACAGGGTCTCGGTACCGGGGAGCTGTTTTTT
-	-	TRBV19	TRBJ2-2	CASSIDLLAGGELFF	TGTGCCAGTAGTATAGATCTACTAGCAGGCGGGGAGCTGTTTTTT
-	-	TRBV7-8	TRBJ2-2	CASSPRTDLNTGELFF	TGTGCCAGCAGCCCAAGGACAGACCTGAACACCGGGGAGCTGTTTTTT
-	-	TRBV7-9	TRBJ1-1	CASSRMWTADTEAFF	TGTGCCAGCAGCCGGATGTGGACAGCGGATACTGAAGCTTTCTTT
-	-	TRBV14	TRBJ2-7	CASSHHGSSYEQYF	TGTGCCAGCAGCCATCACGGGAGCTCCTACGAGCAGTACTTC
-	few	TRBV19	TRBJ1-3	CASSGFSGNTIYF	TGTGCCAGTAGCGGTTTTTCTGGAAACACCATATATTTT
-	-	TRBV3-1/TRBV3-2	TRBJ2-7	CASSQDGRGEQYF	TGTGCCAGCAGCCAAGATGGAAGGGGCGAGCAGTACTTC
TRBD2	once	TRBV11-2	TRBJ2-7	CASSLGLAGSHEQYF	TGTGCCAGCAGCTTAGGGCTAGCGGGATCCCACGAGCAGTACTTC
TRBD2	once	TRBV15	TRBJ2-3	CATSRDYGTSGRALTDTQYF	TGTGCCACCAGCAGAGATTATGGGACTAGCGGGAGGGCCCTCACAGATACGCAGTATTTT